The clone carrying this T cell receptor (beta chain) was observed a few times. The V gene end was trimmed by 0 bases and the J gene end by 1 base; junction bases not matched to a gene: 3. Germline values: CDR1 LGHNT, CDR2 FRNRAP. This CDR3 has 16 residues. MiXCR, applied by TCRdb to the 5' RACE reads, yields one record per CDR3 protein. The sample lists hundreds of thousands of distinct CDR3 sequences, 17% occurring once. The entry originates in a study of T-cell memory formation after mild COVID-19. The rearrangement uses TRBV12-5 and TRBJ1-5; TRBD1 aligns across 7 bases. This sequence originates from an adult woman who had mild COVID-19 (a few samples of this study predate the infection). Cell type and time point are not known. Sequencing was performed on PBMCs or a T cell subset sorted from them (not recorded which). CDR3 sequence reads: CASGLVRTGSNQPQHF. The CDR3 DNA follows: TGTGCTAGTGGTTTGGTTCGGACAGGCAGCAATCAGCCCCAGCATTTT.